The text below deals with one T cell receptor beta chain. No cognate antigen has been identified for it. Within one base of it there is no much larger clone, and no base qualities were kept. The collaborating institutions used their own protocols to collect whole blood in K2EDTA tubes. Collaborator samples were shipped for TCRbeta analysis as frozen whole blood, isolated PBMCs, or DNA extracted from either sample type. The immunoSEQ Assay, a bias-controlled multiplex PCR, was used to amplify TCRbeta CDR3 regions from genomic DNA. In the authors' own workflow: The number of nucleated cells in each sample was estimated from the amplification of reference gene primers within the assay. To quantify the absolute abundance of each unique TCRbeta CDR3 rearrangement, sequence reads were collapsed and filtered. For each sample, productive Simpson clonality was calculated as the square root of Simpson's diversity index across productive rearrangements. As stored in TCRdb, this immuneACCESS dataset retains in-frame rearrangements with V and J assigned. A fraction of the clones does not appear; measured against another copy, unresolved V genes explain less than half of the discrepancy, and the remainder lacks a known reason. Clone size and V and J calls were adopted from that table, with D and trimming inferred from the DNA. The sample contains 300,000 to 400,000 clones, approximately 86% of them found a single time. Approximately 2.9% of the sample lies in the top ten.

The CDR3 numbers 18 residues from cysteine through phenylalanine. CDR3 DNA only is kept here, 54 bases in frame from base 1. The germline V gene supplies CDR1 LGHNA and CDR2 YNFKEQ. The junction shows trimming of 5 bases on V and 1 base on J, plus 22 bases between the germline ends. The data were obtained in a study of blood T cell repertoires in COVID-19 (dated by TCRdb to about 2020). Context from the whole study: The collaborator samples originated in the United States, Italy and Spain and spanned the acute and convalescent phases of COVID-19. The prospective study material was composed of cDNA or gDNA derived from T cells, B-cell-depleted T cells, or PBMCs. Subjects who had been exposed to COVID-19, were actively infected with it, or had recovered from it provided the deeply sampled blood TCRbeta repertoires that made up the dataset. The repertoires were released in a freely available public database meant as a resource for research on the immune response to SARS-CoV-2. The samples were drawn from two sources: the first 160 participants of the ongoing ImmuneRACE study, and 1,000 to 1,500 subjects contributed by 6 global collaborators. The sample metadata nearly always contained a de-identified subject ID, COVID-19 status, age in years and sex. HLA class I and class II types, where available, came from metadata supplied by the sample provider rather than from assay-based typing. What the work shows at the level of the full study, not this receptor alone: The amount of clinical and demographic metadata varied by source and participant and was provided uncurated.

The sequence links TRBV4-2 to TRBJ2-3; TRBD1 could be the D gene, as 7 bases match. This TCR came from a human donor in a cohort sampled during active COVID-19. Specimen: peripheral blood. The CDR3 reads CASSAITFRGEGTDTQYF. The DNA is as follows: TGTGCCAGCAGCGCCATCACTTTCAGGGGGGAAGGCACAGATACGCAGTATTTT.